This T cell receptor beta chain came from a study of CD8 T cells in Susac syndrome. CDR1 is MNHEY, CDR2 SMNVEV, per germline (reference sequence). The CDR3 consists of 16 residues. The J segment lost 5 bases and the V segment lost 3 bases, leaving 5 bases of the junction unmatched. A quantity of about 0.5 to 1 ug RNA underwent reverse transcription using random hexamers. Amplification of the TCR beta CDR3 was carried out by immunoSEQ multiplex PCR, which spanned a total of 54 Vbeta and 13 Jbeta segments. TCRdb re-called the immunoSEQ multiplex PCR reads with MiXCR, one entry per CDR3 protein. The table includes 150,000 to 200,000 distinct CDR3 sequences, approximately 93% detected once. High-throughput TCR beta sequencing covered peripheral CD8+ and CD4+ T cells. Negative isolation was used for CD8+ and CD4+ T cells and FACS enrichment for TEMRA cells.

The sequencing input was CD4+ T cells from PBMCs. This TCR was sampled from a human donor in good health. The V gene is TRBV27, the J gene TRBJ2-1; 12 nucleotides align to TRBD1. Here the CDR3 DNA reads TGTGCCAGCAGTTTTAAGGGACAGGGGGCTAACAATGAGCAGTTCTTC. Amino acids: CASSFKGQGANNEQFF.